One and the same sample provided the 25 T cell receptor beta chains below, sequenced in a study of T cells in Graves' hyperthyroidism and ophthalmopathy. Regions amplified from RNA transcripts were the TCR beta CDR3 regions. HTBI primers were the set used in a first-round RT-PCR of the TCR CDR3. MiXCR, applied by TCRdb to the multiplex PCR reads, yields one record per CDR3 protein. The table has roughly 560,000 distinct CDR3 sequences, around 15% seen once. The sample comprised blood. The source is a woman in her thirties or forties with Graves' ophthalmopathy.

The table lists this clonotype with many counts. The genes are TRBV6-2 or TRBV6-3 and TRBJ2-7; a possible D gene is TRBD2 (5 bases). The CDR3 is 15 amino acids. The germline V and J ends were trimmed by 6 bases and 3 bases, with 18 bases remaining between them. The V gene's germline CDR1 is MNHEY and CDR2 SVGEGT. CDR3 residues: CASRSGGLAVYEQYF. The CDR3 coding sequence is TGTGCCAGCAGGAGTGGTGGACTCGCCGTCTACGAGCAGTACTTC.

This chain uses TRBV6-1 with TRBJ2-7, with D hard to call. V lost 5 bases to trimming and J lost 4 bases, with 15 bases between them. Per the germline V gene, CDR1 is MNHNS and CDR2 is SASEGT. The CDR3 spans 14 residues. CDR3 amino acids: CASSLPEVEYEQYF. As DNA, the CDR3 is TGTGCCAGCAGTCTCCCGGAAGTAGAGTACGAGCAGTACTTC.

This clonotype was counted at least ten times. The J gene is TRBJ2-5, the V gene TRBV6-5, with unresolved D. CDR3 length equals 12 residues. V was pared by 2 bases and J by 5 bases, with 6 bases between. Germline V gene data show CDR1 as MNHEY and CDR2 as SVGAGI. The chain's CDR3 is CASSYIGETQYF. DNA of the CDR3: TGTGCCAGCAGTTACATTGGGGAGACCCAGTACTTC.

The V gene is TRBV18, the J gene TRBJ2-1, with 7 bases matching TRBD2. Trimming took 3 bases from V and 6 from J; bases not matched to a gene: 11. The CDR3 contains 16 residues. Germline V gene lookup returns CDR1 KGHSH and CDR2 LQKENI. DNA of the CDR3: TGTGCCAGCTCACCCCGACTAGCTCATATTGCCAATGAGCAGTTCTTC. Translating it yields CASSPRLAHIANEQFF.

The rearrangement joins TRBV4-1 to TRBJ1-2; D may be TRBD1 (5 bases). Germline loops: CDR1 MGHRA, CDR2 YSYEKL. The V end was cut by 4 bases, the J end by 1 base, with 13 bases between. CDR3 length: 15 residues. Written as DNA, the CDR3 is TGCGCCAGCAGCCCGGGACCCTCGGGTAACTATGGCTACACCTTC. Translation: CASSPGPSGNYGYTF.

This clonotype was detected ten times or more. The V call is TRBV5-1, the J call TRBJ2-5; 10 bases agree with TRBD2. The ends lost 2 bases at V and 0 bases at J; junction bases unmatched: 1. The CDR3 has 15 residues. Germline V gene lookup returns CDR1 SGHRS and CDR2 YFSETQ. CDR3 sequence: CASSLLAGYQETQYF. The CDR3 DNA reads TGCGCCAGCAGCTTACTAGCGGGGTACCAAGAGACCCAGTACTTC.

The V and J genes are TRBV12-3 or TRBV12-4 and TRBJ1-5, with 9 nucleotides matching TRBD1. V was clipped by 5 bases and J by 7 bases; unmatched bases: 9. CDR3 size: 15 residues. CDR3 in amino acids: CASSPIGTGRQPQHF. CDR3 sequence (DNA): TGTGCCAGCAGTCCAATAGGGACAGGGCGGCAGCCCCAGCATTTT.

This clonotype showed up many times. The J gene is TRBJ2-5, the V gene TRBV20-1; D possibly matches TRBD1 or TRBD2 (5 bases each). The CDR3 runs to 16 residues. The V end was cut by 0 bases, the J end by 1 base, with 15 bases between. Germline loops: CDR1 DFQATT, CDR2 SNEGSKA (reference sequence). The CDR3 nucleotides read TGCAGTGCTAGAGAGCAGGGACCTATAAGCCAAGAGACCCAGTACTTC. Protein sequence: CSAREQGPISQETQYF.

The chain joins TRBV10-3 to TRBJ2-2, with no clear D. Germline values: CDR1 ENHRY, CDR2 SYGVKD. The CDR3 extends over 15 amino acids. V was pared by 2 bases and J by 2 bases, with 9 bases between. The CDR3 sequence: CAISEQRPNTGELFF. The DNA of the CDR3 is TGTGCCATCAGTGAGCAAAGACCAAACACCGGGGAGCTGTTTTTT.

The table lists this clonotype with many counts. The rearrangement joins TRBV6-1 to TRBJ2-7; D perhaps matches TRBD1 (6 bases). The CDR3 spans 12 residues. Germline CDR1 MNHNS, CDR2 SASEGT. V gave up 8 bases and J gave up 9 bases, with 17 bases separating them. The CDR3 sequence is CASVRDTHRQYF. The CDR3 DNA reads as TGTGCCAGCGTCCGGGACACCCACCGGCAGTACTTC.

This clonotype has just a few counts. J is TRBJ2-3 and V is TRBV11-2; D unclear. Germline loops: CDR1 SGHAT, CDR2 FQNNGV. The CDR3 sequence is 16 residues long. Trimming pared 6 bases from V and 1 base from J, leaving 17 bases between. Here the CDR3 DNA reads TGTGCCAGCAGGGAACTACCCCCGAGTCGCACAGATACGCAGTATTTT. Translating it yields CASRELPPSRTDTQYF.

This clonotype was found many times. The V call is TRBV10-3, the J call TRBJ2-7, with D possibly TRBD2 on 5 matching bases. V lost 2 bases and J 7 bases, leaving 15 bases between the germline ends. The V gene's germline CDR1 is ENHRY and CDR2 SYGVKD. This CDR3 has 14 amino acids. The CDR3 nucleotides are TGTGCCATCAGTGAGAGCCTAGCTCGGGTGGAGCAGTACTTC. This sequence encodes CAISESLARVEQYF.

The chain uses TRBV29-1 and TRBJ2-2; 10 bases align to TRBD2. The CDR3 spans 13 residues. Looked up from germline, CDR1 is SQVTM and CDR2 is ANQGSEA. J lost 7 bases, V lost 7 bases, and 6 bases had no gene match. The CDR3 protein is CSGKREGVGELFF. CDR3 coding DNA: TGCAGCGGAAAGCGGGAGGGTGTCGGGGAGCTGTTTTTT.

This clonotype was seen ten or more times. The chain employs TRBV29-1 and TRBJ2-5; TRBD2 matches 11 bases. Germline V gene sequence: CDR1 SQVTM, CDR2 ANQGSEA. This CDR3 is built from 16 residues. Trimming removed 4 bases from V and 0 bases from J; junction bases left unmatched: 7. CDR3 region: CSVGTSGSNHQETQYF. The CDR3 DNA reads TGCAGCGTTGGTACTAGCGGGAGCAATCACCAAGAGACCCAGTACTTC.

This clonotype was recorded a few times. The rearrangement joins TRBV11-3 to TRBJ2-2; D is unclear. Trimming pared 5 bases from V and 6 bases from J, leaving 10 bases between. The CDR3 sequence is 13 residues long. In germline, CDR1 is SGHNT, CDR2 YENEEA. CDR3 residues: CASSPPFSGELFF. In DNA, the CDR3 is TGTGCCAGCAGCCCCCCTTTTTCCGGGGAGCTGTTTTTT.

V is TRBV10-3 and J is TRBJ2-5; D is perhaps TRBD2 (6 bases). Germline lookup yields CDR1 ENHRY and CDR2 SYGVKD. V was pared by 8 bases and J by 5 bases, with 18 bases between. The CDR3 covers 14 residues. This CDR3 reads CAIAPLGGHETQYF. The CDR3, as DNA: TGTGCCATCGCCCCTCTGGGGGGTCATGAGACCCAGTACTTC.

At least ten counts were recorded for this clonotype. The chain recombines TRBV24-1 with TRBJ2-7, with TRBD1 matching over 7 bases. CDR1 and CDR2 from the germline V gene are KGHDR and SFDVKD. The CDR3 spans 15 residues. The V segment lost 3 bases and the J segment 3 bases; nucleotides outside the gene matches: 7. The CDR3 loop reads CATSDAQGPNYEQYF. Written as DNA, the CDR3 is TGTGCCACCAGTGATGCACAGGGGCCTAACTACGAGCAGTACTTC.

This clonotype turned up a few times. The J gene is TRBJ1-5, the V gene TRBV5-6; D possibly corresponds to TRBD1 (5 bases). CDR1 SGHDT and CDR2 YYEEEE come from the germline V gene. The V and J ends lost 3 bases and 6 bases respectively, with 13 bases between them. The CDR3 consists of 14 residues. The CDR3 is CASSSSGWGQPQHF. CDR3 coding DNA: TGTGCCAGCAGCTCATCAGGGTGGGGTCAGCCCCAGCATTTT.

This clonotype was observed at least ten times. CDR3: CASSVGSDLWETQYF. The DNA for the CDR3 is TGTGCCAGCAGCGTAGGTTCTGACTTGTGGGAGACCCAGTACTTC. The V gene is TRBV9, the J gene TRBJ2-5; D gene uncertain. This CDR3 has 15 amino acids. V gave up 0 bases and J gave up 5 bases, with 14 bases separating them. Germline assignment: CDR1 SGDLS and CDR2 YYNGEE.

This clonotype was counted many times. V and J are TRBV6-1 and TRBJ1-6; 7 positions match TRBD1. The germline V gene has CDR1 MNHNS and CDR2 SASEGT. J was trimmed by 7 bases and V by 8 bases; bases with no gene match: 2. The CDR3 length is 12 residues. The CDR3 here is CASWDSNSPLHF. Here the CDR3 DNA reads TGTGCCAGCTGGGACAGCAATTCACCCCTCCACTTT.

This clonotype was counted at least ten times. In nucleotides, the CDR3 is TGTGCCAGCAGTTTAGCGCGTAGAGGAGAAGCTTTCTTT. This codes for CASSLARRGEAFF. V is TRBV12-3 or TRBV12-4 and J is TRBJ1-1; D not resolved. Trimming removed 0 bases from V and 8 bases from J, with 10 bases in between. The CDR3 runs 13 residues.

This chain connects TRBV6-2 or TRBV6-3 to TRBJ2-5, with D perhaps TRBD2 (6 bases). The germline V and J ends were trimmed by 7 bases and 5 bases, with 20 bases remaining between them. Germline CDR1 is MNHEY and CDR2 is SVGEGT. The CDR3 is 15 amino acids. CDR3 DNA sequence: TGTGCCAGCATCCGAGCGAGGGGAGGCATGGAGACCCAGTACTTC. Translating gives CASIRARGGMETQYF.

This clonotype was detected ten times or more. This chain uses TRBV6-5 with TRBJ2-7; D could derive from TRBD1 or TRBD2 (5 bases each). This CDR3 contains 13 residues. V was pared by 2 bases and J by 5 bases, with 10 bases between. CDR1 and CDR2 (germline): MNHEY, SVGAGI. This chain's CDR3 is CASSYQRGHEQYF. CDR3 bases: TGTGCCAGCAGTTACCAGAGGGGCCACGAGCAGTACTTC.

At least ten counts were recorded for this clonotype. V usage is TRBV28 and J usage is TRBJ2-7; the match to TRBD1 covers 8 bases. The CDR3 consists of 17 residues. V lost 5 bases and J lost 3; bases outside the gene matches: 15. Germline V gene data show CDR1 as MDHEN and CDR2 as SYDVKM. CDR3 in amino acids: CASSNPSPGTGLYEQYF. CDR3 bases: TGTGCCAGCAGTAATCCATCCCCCGGGACAGGTCTCTACGAGCAGTACTTC.

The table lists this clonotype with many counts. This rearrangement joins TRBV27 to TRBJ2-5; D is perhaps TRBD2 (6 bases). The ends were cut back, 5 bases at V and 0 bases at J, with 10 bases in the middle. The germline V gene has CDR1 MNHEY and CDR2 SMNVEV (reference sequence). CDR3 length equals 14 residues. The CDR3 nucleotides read TGTGCCAGCAGTCTAGCGAGGTACCAAGAGACCCAGTACTTC. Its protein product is CASSLARYQETQYF.